This T cell receptor (beta chain) stems from a study of blood T cell repertoires in COVID-19. The overall study: There were acute and convalescent COVID-19 samples, and they came from the United States, Italy and Spain.

Germline CDR1 SGHRS, CDR2 YFSETQ. CDR3 size: 19 residues. Trimming took off 0 bases at V and 0 bases at J, with 16 bases between the two ends. Original handling: Cell counts per sample came from amplifying reference gene primers. Repertoires were generated with immunoSEQ multiplex PCR, while TCRdb's copy carries only in-frame clones and drops some. V, J and clone size reflect that table, while D and trimming were determined from the DNA. The sample comprises under 200,000 clones, roughly 80% of which are singletons, and 5.5% to 7% rests with the top ten. Patients from Seattle were sampled longitudinally, starting during active infection.

V and J are TRBV5-1 and TRBJ2-6; tentative D call: TRBD2 (6 bases). This clonotype originated in a woman aged 35 to 49 with COVID-19, enrolled during active disease. Sequencing was performed on peripheral blood. The CDR3 DNA follows: TGCGCCAGCAGCTTGGATGGGGGGTCGGTCTACTCTGGGGCCAACGTCCTGACTTTC. This encodes CASSLDGGSVYSGANVLTF.